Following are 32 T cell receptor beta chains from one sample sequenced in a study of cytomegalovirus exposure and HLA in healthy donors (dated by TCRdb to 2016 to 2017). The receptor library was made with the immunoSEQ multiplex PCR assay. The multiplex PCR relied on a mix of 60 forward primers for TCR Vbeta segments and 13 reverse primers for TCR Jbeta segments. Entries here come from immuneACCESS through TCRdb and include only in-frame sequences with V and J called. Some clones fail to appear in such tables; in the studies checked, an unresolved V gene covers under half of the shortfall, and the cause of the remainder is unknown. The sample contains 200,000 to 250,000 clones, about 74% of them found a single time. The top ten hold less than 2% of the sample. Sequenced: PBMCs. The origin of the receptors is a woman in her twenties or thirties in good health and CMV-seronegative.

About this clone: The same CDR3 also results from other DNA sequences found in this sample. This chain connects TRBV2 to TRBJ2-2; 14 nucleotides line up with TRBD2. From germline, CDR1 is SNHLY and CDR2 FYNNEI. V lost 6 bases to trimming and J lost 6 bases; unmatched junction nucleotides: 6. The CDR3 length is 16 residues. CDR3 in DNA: TGTGCCAGCAGCATAGGACTAGCGGGAGGCGCCGGGGAGCTGTTTTTT. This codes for CASSIGLAGGAGELFF.

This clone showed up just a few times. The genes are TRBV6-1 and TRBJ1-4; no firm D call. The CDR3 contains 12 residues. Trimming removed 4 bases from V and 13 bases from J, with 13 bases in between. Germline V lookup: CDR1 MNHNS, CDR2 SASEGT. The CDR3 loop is CASSAGSTGLFF. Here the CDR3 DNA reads TGTGCCAGCAGTGCCGGGTCGACTGGACTGTTTTTT.

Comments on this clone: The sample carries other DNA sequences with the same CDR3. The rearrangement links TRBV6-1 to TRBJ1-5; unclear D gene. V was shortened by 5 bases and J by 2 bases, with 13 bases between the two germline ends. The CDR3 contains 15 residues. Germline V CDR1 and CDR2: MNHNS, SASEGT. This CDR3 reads CASSLMTSRNQPQHF. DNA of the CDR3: TGTGCCAGCAGTCTTATGACATCGCGCAATCAGCCCCAGCATTTT.

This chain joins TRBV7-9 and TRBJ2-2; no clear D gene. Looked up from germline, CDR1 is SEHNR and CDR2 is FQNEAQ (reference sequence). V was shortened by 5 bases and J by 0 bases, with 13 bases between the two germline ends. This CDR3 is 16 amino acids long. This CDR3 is CASSPRSFPNTGELFF. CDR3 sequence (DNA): TGTGCCAGCAGCCCGCGCTCCTTTCCGAACACCGGGGAGCTGTTTTTT.

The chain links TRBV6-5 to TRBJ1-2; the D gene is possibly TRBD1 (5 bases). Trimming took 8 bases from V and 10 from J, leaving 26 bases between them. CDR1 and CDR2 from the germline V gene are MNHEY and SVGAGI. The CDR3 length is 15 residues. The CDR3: CASAPEMSGLIDYTF. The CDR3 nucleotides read TGTGCCAGCGCCCCGGAGATGTCAGGGTTGATCGACTACACCTTC.

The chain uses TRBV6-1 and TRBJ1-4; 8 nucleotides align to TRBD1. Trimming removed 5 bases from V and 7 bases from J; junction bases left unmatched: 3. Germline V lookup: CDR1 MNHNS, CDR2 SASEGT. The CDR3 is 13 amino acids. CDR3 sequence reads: CASSQGAGEKLFF. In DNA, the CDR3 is TGTGCCAGCAGTCAGGGGGCTGGTGAAAAACTGTTTTTT.

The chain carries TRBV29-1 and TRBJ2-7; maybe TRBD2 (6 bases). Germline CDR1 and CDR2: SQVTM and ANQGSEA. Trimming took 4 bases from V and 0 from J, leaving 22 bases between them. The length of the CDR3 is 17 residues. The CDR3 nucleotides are TGCAGCGTTGCTGGACCCGTAAGCGGGCTACGCTCCTACGAGCAGTACTTC. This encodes CSVAGPVSGLRSYEQYF.

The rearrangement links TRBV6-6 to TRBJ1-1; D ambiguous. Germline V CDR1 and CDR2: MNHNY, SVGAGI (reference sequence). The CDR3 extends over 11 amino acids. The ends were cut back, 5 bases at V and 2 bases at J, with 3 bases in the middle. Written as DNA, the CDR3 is TGTGCCAGCAGTCCAAACACTGAAGCTTTCTTT. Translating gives CASSPNTEAFF.

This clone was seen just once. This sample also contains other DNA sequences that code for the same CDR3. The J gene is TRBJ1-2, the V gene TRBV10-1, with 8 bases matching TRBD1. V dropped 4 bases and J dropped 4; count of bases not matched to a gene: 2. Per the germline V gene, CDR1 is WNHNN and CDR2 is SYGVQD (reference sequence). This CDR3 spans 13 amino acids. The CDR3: CASSGTGSYGYTF. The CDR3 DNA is TGCGCCAGCAGTGGGACAGGGTCCTATGGCTACACCTTC.

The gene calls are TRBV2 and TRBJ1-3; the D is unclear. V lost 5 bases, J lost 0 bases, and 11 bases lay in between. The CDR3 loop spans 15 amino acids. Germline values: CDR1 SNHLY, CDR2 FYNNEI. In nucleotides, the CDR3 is TGTGCCAGCAGTACCGACTCAAGCTCTGGAAACACCATATATTTT. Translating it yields CASSTDSSSGNTIYF.

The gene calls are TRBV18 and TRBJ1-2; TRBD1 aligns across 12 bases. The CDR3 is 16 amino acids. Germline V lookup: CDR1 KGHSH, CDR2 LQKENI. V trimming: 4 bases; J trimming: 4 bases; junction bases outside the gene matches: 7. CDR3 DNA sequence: TGTGCCAGCTCACTTCTGGGACAGGGGGCGTCCTATGGCTACACCTTC. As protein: CASSLLGQGASYGYTF.

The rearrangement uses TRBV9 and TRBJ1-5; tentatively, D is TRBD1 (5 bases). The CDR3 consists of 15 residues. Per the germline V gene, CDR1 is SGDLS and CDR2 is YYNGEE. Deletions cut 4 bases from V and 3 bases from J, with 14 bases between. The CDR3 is CASSLAGGDNQPQHF. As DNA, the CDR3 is TGTGCCAGCAGCCTGGCCGGGGGAGACAATCAGCCCCAGCATTTT.

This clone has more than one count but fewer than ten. The CDR3 DNA follows: TGTGCCTGGAGTGCAGGGGCTGGGGCCAACGTCCTGACTTTC. Its translation is CAWSAGAGANVLTF. The chain couples TRBV30 to TRBJ2-6, with TRBD1 as a possible D gene (6 bases). Trimming pared 1 base from V and 2 bases from J, leaving 6 bases between. The CDR3 runs 14 residues. The germline V gene has CDR1 GTSNPN and CDR2 SVGIG (reference sequence).

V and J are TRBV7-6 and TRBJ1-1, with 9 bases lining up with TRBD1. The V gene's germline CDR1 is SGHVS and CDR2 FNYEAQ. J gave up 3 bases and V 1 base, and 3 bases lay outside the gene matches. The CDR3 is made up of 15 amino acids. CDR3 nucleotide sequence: TGTGCCAGCAGCTTAGACAGGGGGCCGGACACTGAAGCTTTCTTT. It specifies CASSLDRGPDTEAFF.

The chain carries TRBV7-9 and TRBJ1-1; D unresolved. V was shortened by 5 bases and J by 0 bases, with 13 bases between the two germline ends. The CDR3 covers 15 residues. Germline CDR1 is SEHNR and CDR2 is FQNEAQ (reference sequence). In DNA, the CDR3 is TGTGCCAGCAGCGCCGAGGTCGGCATGAACACTGAAGCTTTCTTT. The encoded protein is CASSAEVGMNTEAFF. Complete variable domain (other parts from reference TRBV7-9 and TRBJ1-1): DTGVSQNPRHKITKRGQNVTFRCDPISEHNRLYWYRQTLGQGPEFLTYFQNEAQLEKSRLLSDRFSAERPKGSFSTLEIQRTEQGDSAMYLCASSAEVGMNTEAFFGQGTRLTVV.

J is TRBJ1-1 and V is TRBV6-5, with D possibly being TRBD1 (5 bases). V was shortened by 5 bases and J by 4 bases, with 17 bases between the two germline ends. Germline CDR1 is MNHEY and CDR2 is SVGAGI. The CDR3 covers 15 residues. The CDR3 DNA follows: TGTGCCAGCAGTGGTTTCAGGGTGGGCTTCACTGAAGCTTTCTTT. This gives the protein CASSGFRVGFTEAFF.

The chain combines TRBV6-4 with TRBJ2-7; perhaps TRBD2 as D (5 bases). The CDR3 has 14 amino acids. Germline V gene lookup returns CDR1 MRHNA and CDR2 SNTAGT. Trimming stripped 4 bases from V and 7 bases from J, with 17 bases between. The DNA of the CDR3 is TGTGCCAGCAGTGTGGCGGGTGGCCAAGAGGAGCAGTACTTC. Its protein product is CASSVAGGQEEQYF.

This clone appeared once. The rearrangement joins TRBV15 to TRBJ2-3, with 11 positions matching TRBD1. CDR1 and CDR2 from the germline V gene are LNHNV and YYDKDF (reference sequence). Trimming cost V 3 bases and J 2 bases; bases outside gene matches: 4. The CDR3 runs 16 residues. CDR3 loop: CATSSGDRGTTDTQYF. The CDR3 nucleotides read TGTGCCACCAGCAGTGGGGACAGGGGGACCACAGATACGCAGTATTTT. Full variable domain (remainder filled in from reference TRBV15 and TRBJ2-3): DAMVIQNPRYQVTQFGKPVTLSCSQTLNHNVMYWYQQKSSQAPKLLFHYYDKDFNNEADTPDNFQSRRPNTSFCFLDIRSPGLGDTAMYLCATSSGDRGTTDTQYFGPGTRLTVL.

The CDR3 sequence is CASSFSTGSEAFF. The CDR3 region has the DNA TGTGCCAGCAGTTTTTCGACAGGGTCTGAAGCTTTCTTT. The chain uses TRBV27 and TRBJ1-1, with TRBD1 matching 7 bases. CDR3 size: 13 residues. Trimming took 3 bases from V and 6 from J; bases not matched to a gene: 4. CDR1 and CDR2 from the germline V gene are MNHEY and SMNVEV (reference sequence).

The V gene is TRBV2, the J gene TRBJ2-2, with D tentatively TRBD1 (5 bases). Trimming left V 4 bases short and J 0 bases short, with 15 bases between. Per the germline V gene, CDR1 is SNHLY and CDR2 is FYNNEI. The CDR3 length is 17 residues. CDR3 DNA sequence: TGTGCCAGCAGTGTTTCCAGGGAAGACCCGAACACCGGGGAGCTGTTTTTT. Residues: CASSVSREDPNTGELFF.

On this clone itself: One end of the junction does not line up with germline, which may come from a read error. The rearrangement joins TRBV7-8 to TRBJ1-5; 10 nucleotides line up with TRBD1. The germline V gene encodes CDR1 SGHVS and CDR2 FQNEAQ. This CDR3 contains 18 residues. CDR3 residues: CATSFFPRDRGFNQPQHF. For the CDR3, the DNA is TGTGCCACCAGCTTCTTTCCCCGGGACAGGGGTTTCAATCAGCCCCAGCATTTT.

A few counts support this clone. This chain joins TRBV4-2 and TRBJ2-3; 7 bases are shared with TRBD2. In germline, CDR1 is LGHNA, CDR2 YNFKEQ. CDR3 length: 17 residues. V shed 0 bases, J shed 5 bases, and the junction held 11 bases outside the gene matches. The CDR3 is CASSQDGKAGAGDTQYF. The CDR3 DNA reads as TGTGCCAGCAGCCAAGACGGGAAGGCGGGAGCTGGAGATACGCAGTATTTT.

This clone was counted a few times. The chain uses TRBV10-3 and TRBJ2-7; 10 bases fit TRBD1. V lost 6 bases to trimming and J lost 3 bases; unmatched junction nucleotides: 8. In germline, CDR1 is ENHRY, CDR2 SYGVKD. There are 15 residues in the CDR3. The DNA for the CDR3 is TGTGCCATCAGAGATCCCCGGGACAGGGGCTACGAGCAGTACTTC. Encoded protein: CAIRDPRDRGYEQYF.

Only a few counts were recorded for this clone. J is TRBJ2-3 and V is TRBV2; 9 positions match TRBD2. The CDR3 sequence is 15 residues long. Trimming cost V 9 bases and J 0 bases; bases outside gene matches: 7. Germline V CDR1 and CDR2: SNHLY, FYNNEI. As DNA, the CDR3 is TGTGCCAGGATAACAGCGGGAGGCAGCACAGATACGCAGTATTTT. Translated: CARITAGGSTDTQYF.

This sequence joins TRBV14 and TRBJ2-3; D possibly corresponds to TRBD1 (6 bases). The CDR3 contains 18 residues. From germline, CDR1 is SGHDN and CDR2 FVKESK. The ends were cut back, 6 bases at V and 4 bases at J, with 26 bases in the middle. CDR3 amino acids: CASRRGKILGFSSDTQYF. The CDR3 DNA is TGTGCCAGCAGAAGGGGGAAAATCCTGGGATTTAGCTCAGATACGCAGTATTTT.

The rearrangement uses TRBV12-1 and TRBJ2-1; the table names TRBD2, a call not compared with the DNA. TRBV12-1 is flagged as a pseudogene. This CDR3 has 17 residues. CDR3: CASSFGPEVLRPNEQFF. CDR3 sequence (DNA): TGTGCCAGCAGCTTTGGGCCTGAGGTCCTACGACCCAATGAGCAGTTCTTC.

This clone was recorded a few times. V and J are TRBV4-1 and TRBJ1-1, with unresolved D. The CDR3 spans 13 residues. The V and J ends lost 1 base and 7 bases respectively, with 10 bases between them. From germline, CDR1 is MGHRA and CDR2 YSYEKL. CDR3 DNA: TGCGCCAGCAGCCAAGCCGCAGGACTTGAAGCTTTCTTT. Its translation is CASSQAAGLEAFF.

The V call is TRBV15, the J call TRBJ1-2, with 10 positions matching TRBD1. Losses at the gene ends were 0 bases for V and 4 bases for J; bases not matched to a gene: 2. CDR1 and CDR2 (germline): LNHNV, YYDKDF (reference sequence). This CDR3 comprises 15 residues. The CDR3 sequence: CATSREDRGTYGYTF. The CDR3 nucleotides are TGTGCCACCAGCAGAGAGGACAGGGGGACCTATGGCTACACCTTC.

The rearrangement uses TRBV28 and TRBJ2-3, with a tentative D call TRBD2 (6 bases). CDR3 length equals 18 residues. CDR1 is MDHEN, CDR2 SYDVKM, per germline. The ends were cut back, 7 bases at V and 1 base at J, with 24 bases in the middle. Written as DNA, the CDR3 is TGTGCCAGCACTTCCGGGACGGAGGGAGTAGCGGGCACAGATACGCAGTATTTT. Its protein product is CASTSGTEGVAGTDTQYF.

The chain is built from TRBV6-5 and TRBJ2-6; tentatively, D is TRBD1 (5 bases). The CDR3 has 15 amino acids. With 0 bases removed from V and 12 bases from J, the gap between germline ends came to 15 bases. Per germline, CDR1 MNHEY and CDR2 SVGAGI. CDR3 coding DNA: TGTGCCAGCAGTTACTCGACCGGCACAGGCACCGTCCTGACTTTC. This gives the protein CASSYSTGTGTVLTF.

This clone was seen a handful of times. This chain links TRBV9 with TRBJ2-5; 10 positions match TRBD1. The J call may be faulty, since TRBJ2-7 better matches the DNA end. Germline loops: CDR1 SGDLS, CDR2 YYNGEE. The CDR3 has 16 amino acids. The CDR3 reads CASSVAGTGVPHEQYF. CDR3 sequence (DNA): TGTGCCAGCAGCGTCGCCGGGACAGGGGTTCCCCACGAGCAGTACTTC.

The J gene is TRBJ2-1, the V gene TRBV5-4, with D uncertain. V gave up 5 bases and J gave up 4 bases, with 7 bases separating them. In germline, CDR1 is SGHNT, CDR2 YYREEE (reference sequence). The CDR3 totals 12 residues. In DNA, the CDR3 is TGTGCCAGCAGAGCCGAGTACAATGAGCAGTTCTTC. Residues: CASRAEYNEQFF.